This T cell receptor (beta chain) originates from a study of shared clonotypes between healthy human individuals. Background on the study: Donors had three CD4 naive, three CD4 memory, two CD8 naive and one CD8 memory plate apiece.

Each cell subset's genomic DNA was divided evenly among several immunoSEQ plates. The method was immunoSEQ multiplex PCR; TCRdb's version includes in-frame clones alone and lacks a portion of them. This table has about 2.3 million clones, just under 95% appearing once. Trimming shortened V by 8 bases and J by 0 bases, and 14 bases separated the two germline ends. Germline values: CDR1 SEHNR, CDR2 FQNEAQ (reference sequence). The CDR3 consists of 15 residues. This TCR derives from a man younger than 35 in good health. Some clones in this sample may be carry-over from other donors' samples. The chain carries TRBV7-9 and TRBJ1-3, with unresolved D. The sample taken for sequencing was naive CD4+ T cells from PBMCs. Subset given: CD45RA+ positively selected. CDR3 sequence: CASGRTGSSGNTIYF. CDR3 DNA: TGTGCCAGCGGACGGACGGGAAGCTCTGGAAACACCATATATTTT.